This T cell receptor beta chain comes out of a study of T cells in Graves' hyperthyroidism and ophthalmopathy (dated by TCRdb to between 2018 and 2021). In terms of the full investigation: A discovery cohort of around 98 patients, 43 with Graves' ophthalmopathy and fewer than 65 with stable Graves' hyperthyroidism, was used to find distinguishing TCR V-J signatures. Prospective prediction of ophthalmopathy was tested in an independent validation cohort consisting of 18 hyperthyroidism patients and approximately 16 patients who later progressed to ophthalmopathy. The 95 to 100 discovery patients were randomly divided into training and test sets at a 7:3 ratio. Thyroid tissue and blood T-cell repertoires from roughly six Graves' hyperthyroidism patients were also compared in the study. Once sampling was done, hyperthyroidism patients were given methimazole at a starting dose of 30 mg daily, whereas ophthalmopathy patients were given high-dose intravenous methylprednisolone. TCR Vbeta CDR3 sequencing of some 140 peripheral blood samples (more than 40 ophthalmopathy, roughly 74 hyperthyroidism and roughly 17 progressor patients) is reported in the paper.

Stable Graves' hyperthyroidism was defined as no progression to ophthalmopathy during 18 months of follow-up. The hyperthyroidism patients were between 18 and 65 years old and newly diagnosed, with a disease duration of less than 2 months. The study excluded patients with uncontrolled infections, other autoimmune diseases, pregnancy or lactation. Diagnoses were based on clinical symptoms, serum thyroxine and TRAb, thyroid ultrasound and orbital computed tomography. Total RNA was extracted using Trizol reagent, and RNA quality was assessed on an Agilent 2100 Bioanalyzer. Amplification of TCR beta CDR3 regions was carried out from RNA transcripts. The first round of RT-PCR for the TCR CDR3 was performed with the HTBI primer set and the Qiagen OneStep RT-PCR kit. Libraries were constructed in a second round of multiplex PCR, after which size selection and purification were carried out. Paired-end sequencing of the libraries was performed with 100 bp reads on an Illumina HiSeq2000. Concerning the study's data processing: Raw data were processed with SOAPnuke, discarding reads with adapters, uncalled bases, mean Phred below 15, or no exact constant-primer or identifier match. COPE v1.2.5 was used to merge the high-quality paired reads, and each unique nucleotide sequence was defined as a clonotype. MiTCR v1.1 was used to align the clonotypes against IMGT TRBV, TRBD and TRBJ reference segments. The analysis included only V-J combinations with a frequency above 0.0001, which together covered 99% to 99.2% of the repertoires. The TCS score was defined as the ratio of F50 (clonal expansion) to E x V (chaos), calculated using BLOSUM62-based TCRdist between CDR3 peptides within each V-J. Welch's t-statistics and random forest reduced some 510 V-J features to roughly 13, which were used in a naive Bayes classifier (R e1071). Clones were called with MiXCR by TCRdb after fastp trimmed the public reads at Q25, and only in-frame beta chains were retained. Entries that share a CDR3 protein sequence are merged under the most common genes and DNA. For this entry, the V and J calls and clone size follow TCRdb and not the study's own pipeline. The sample has some 600,000 distinct CDR3 sequences on record, about 43% of them singletons. The ten biggest clones cover nearly 8.5% of the sample.

The sample holds a few counts of this clonotype. The target of this receptor is not known. Base qualities are not at hand, and no much larger clone is one base apart. Beyond this particular receptor, the publication reports: A model built on a 13 V-J signature distinguished ophthalmopathy from stable hyperthyroidism, reaching 85% to 90% sensitivity and under 84% specificity in cross-validation and 80%/75% in testing. In validation, the model predicted progression to ophthalmopathy with 65% to 71% sensitivity and approximately 72% specificity, a median of about 6.7 months before onset. Sample size was not statistically predetermined, and blinding of investigators to group allocation was not performed. Most expanded thyroid clonotypes (frequency above 0.001) were also found in blood, which suggests that blood repertoires may mirror thyroid immune responses.

This clonotype was sampled from a woman between 18 and 29 years old with Graves' hyperthyroidism. Donor details come from another sample of the same person, matched by shared clones. The sequencing sample was made of peripheral blood or thyroid tissue (not recorded which).

The nucleotide sequence is given as TGCAGTGCTGGAGGGCTAGCGGGCTTGAACACCGGGGAGCTGTTTTTT. It is translated as CSAGGLAGLNTGELFF. In this chain, TRBV20-1 is recombined with TRBJ2-2, with 8 bases aligning to TRBD2. Unmatched junction bases come to 9, with V trimmed by 5 bases and J by 1 base. The germline V gene (reference sequence) specifies DFQATT as CDR1 and SNEGSKA as CDR2. Taken from cysteine to phenylalanine, the CDR3 has 16 residues. Just CDR3 DNA is preserved here, 48 bases in frame from base 1.